The 6 T cell receptor beta chains below were found in one sample sequenced in a study of T-cell memory formation after mild COVID-19. MiXCR, applied by TCRdb to the 5' RACE reads, yields one record per CDR3 protein. The sample lists some 490,000 distinct CDR3 sequences; 15% to 20% were seen once. Input material: PBMCs or a T cell subset sorted from them (not recorded which). Receptors were obtained from an adult woman who had mild COVID-19 (a few samples of this study predate the infection). Cell type and time point are not known.

V gene TRBV10-3 combines with J gene TRBJ2-7; TRBD2 matches at 16 bases. The CDR3 has 18 residues. Germline lookup yields CDR1 ENHRY and CDR2 SYGVKD. V trimming: 3 bases; J trimming: 4 bases; junction bases outside the gene matches: 9. As DNA, the CDR3 is TGTGCCATCAGTGACCCGACCGGGACTAGCGGGGGGGTATACGAGCAGTACTTC. It yields the protein CAISDPTGTSGGVYEQYF.

V and J are TRBV11-1 and TRBJ1-1, with unresolved D. V gave up 0 bases and J gave up 4 bases, with 6 bases separating them. Germline values: CDR1 SGHAT, CDR2 FQDESV (reference sequence). This CDR3 spans 13 amino acids. Here the CDR3 DNA reads TGTGCCAGCAGCTTAGCGCTGTCCACTGAAGCTTTCTTT. Translating it yields CASSLALSTEAFF.

The J gene is TRBJ2-2, the V gene TRBV5-1; possibly TRBD1 for D (6 bases). V was pared by 3 bases and J by 6 bases, with 9 bases between. The CDR3 has 13 residues. Germline V gene lookup returns CDR1 SGHRS and CDR2 YFSETQ. CDR3 amino acids: CASSYGQPGELFF. The CDR3 DNA reads as TGCGCCAGCAGCTACGGACAGCCCGGGGAGCTGTTTTTT.

The J gene is TRBJ2-7, the V gene TRBV9; 11 nucleotides align to TRBD1. This CDR3 region has 15 residues. With 4 bases clipped from V and 6 bases from J, the junction kept 9 bases outside the gene matches. The germline gives CDR1 SGDLS, CDR2 YYNGEE. CDR3 in amino acids: CASSPHGGTGGEQYF. CDR3 bases: TGTGCCAGCAGCCCCCACGGTGGGACAGGGGGCGAGCAGTACTTC.

This sequence joins TRBV2 and TRBJ2-7; 9 nucleotides agree with TRBD2. V shed 4 bases, J shed 5 bases, and the junction held 6 bases outside the gene matches. This CDR3 region has 14 residues. CDR1 is SNHLY, CDR2 FYNNEI, per germline. CDR3 region: CASSAGTSRHEQYF. DNA for the CDR3: TGTGCCAGCAGTGCCGGGACTAGCAGACACGAGCAGTACTTC.

The DNA of the CDR3 is TGTGCCAGCAGTCTCGGACTAGCGGGTGTTGGGGCAGATACGCAGTATTTT. Amino acids: CASSLGLAGVGADTQYF. The chain uses TRBV12-3 or TRBV12-4 and TRBJ2-3; 11 bases align to TRBD2. This CDR3 is 17 amino acids long. Trimming removed 5 bases from V and 4 bases from J; junction bases left unmatched: 11.